The 18 T cell receptor beta chains below come from one sample, sequenced in a study of OX40 agonist ivuxolimab in advanced cancers. Using immunoSEQ multiplex PCR, the repertoire was profiled, and TCRdb retains in-frame clones only, with some absent. Among about 140,000 clones listed, around nine tenths were seen once. Sequences were derived from CD4+ or CD8+ T cells sorted from blood, sampled in a trial of the OX40 agonist ivuxolimab. These receptors were collected from an adult with an advanced solid tumor such as melanoma, head and neck, liver or kidney cancer.

This chain links TRBV13 with TRBJ1-2, with D hard to call. There are 14 residues in the CDR3. Trimming pared 5 bases from V and 2 bases from J, leaving 12 bases between. The germline CDR1 and CDR2 sequences are PRHDT and FYEKMQ (reference sequence). The CDR3 sequence is CASSPQAKNYGYTF. CDR3 sequence (DNA): TGTGCCAGCAGCCCACAAGCCAAAAACTATGGCTACACCTTC. Variable domain in full (rest from reference TRBV13 and TRBJ1-2): AAGVIQSPRHLIKEKRETATLKCYPIPRHDTVYWYQQGPGQDPQFLISFYEKMQSDKGSIPDRFSAQQFSDYHSELNMSSLELGDSALYFCASSPQAKNYGYTFGSGTRLTVV.

This clone has a single count. J is TRBJ2-7 and V is TRBV5-1; a weak D match, TRBD1 (5 bases). V lost 0 bases, J lost 0 bases, and 13 bases lay in between. Germline V gene lookup returns CDR1 SGHRS and CDR2 YFSETQ. This CDR3 spans 16 amino acids. This CDR3 is CASSLGSPQVSYEQYF. As DNA, the CDR3 is TGCGCCAGCAGCTTGGGATCCCCACAGGTCTCCTACGAGCAGTACTTC.

The V gene is TRBV7-3, the J gene TRBJ2-2; the match to TRBD1 covers 9 bases. Trimming took 5 bases from V and 7 from J; bases not matched to a gene: 5. Germline CDR1 SGHTA, CDR2 FQGTGA. This CDR3 is built from 14 residues. DNA of the CDR3: TGTGCCAGCAGCCCTACAGGGGGCGGCGGGGAGCTGTTTTTT. Amino acids: CASSPTGGGGELFF.

V usage is TRBV19 and J usage is TRBJ2-6; D remains unclear. The V end was cut by 3 bases, the J end by 0 bases, with 6 bases between. CDR3 length: 15 amino acids. Germline V gene sequence: CDR1 LNHDA, CDR2 SQIVND (reference sequence). The CDR3 nucleotides are TGTGCCAGTAGTATCGGCCGCTCTGGGGCCAACGTCCTGACTTTC. Translation: CASSIGRSGANVLTF.

The rearrangement links TRBV16 to TRBJ1-3; D remains unclear. V lost 0 bases and J 2 bases, leaving 8 bases between the germline ends. Germline V gene lookup returns CDR1 KGHSY and CDR2 FQNENV. CDR3 length equals 15 residues. The DNA of the CDR3 is TGTGCCAGCAGCCAATCGGGTCCGACTGGAAACACCATATATTTT. This translates into CASSQSGPTGNTIYF. The variable domain in full, with the rest retrieved from reference TRBV16 and TRBJ1-3, is GEEVAQTPKHLVRGEGQKAKLYCAPIKGHSYVFWYQQVLKNEFKFLISFQNENVFDETGMPKERFSAKCLPNSPCSLEIQATKLEDSAVYFCASSQSGPTGNTIYFGEGSWLTVV.

The chain joins TRBV5-1 to TRBJ2-4; D uncertain. Germline CDR1 reads SGHRS; CDR2 reads YFSETQ. V lost 4 bases, J lost 0 bases, and 14 bases lay in between. The CDR3 is 16 amino acids. For the CDR3, the DNA is TGCGCCAGCAGCCCGACTCCCTCCGAAGCCAAAAACATTCAGTACTTC. Translated, it gives CASSPTPSEAKNIQYF.

The chain combines TRBV30 with TRBJ2-7; TRBD2 aligns across 7 bases. The CDR3 runs 12 residues. The trim removed 5 bases at V and 3 bases at J, leaving 4 bases unmatched. Germline V gene data show CDR1 as GTSNPN and CDR2 as SVGIG (reference sequence). CDR3: CAWVKRDYEQYF. The CDR3, as DNA: TGTGCCTGGGTCAAGCGGGACTACGAGCAGTACTTC.

The chain combines TRBV7-3 with TRBJ2-5; 7 bases line up with TRBD2. The germline V gene encodes CDR1 SGHTA and CDR2 FQGTGA. The CDR3 runs to 16 residues. The J segment lost 5 bases and the V segment lost 1 base, leaving 10 bases of the junction unmatched. The CDR3 is CASSLMGGGPPETQYF. CDR3 nucleotide sequence: TGTGCCAGCAGCTTAATGGGGGGAGGGCCCCCGGAGACCCAGTACTTC. The complete variable domain, with remaining parts taken from reference TRBV7-3 and TRBJ2-5, reads GAGVSQTPSNKVTEKGKYVELRCDPISGHTALYWYRQSLGQGPEFLIYFQGTGAADDSGLPNDRFFAVRPEGSVSTLKIQRTERGDSAVYLCASSLMGGGPPETQYFGPGTRLLVL.

A single count supports this clone. The chain couples TRBV27 to TRBJ2-1, with D maybe TRBD2 (6 bases). V lost 5 bases and J 3 bases, leaving 17 bases between the germline ends. Per germline, CDR1 MNHEY and CDR2 SMNVEV (reference sequence). CDR3 length: 16 amino acids. In DNA form, the CDR3 reads TGTGCCAGCAGTGGGGGGTTCCACCTTCGCTACAATGAGCAGTTCTTC. This encodes CASSGGFHLRYNEQFF.

The V gene is TRBV27, the J gene TRBJ2-1; 11 bases are a match to TRBD2. Trimming cost V 1 base and J 7 bases; bases outside gene matches: 9. Per germline, CDR1 MNHEY and CDR2 SMNVEV (reference sequence). The CDR3 extends over 17 amino acids. For the CDR3, the DNA is TGTGCCAGCAGTTTATTCGCCCTAGCGGGAGGTCGGAATGAGCAGTTCTTC. Protein: CASSLFALAGGRNEQFF.

The J gene is TRBJ2-7, the V gene TRBV12-2; the DNA was not used to check the table's D call, TRBD2. TRBV12-2 has pseudogene status. The CDR3 runs to 16 residues. The CDR3 here is CASRLEGLAESYEQYF. The CDR3 bases are TGTGCAAGTCGCTTGGAAGGACTAGCGGAGTCCTACGAGCAGTACTTC.

This chain connects TRBV27 to TRBJ1-1, with D unclear. The ends were cut back, 8 bases at V and 4 bases at J, with 14 bases in the middle. Germline V gene sequence: CDR1 MNHEY, CDR2 SMNVEV (reference sequence). The CDR3 has 13 residues. CDR3 sequence (DNA): TGTGCCAGCCAGCAGTCTAAATCCACTGAAGCTTTCTTT. This gives the protein CASQQSKSTEAFF.

The V call is TRBV2, the J call TRBJ2-7, with TRBD1 identical over 7 bases. CDR3 length: 14 amino acids. Losses at the gene ends were 5 bases for V and 3 bases for J; bases not matched to a gene: 7. Germline V CDR1 and CDR2: SNHLY, FYNNEI. CDR3 sequence: CASSTQGTFYEQYF. CDR3 sequence (DNA): TGTGCCAGCAGTACACAGGGGACCTTCTACGAGCAGTACTTC. Complete variable domain (other parts from reference TRBV2 and TRBJ2-7): EPEVTQTPSHQVTQMGQEVILRCVPISNHLYFYWYRQILGQKVEFLVSFYNNEISEKSEIFDDQFSVERPDGSNFTLKIRSTKLEDSAMYFCASSTQGTFYEQYFGPGTRLTVT.

J is TRBJ1-1 and V is TRBV28; D is unresolved. The CDR3 extends over 13 amino acids. Per germline, CDR1 MDHEN and CDR2 SYDVKM. V was pared by 6 bases and J by 6 bases, with 14 bases between. Written as DNA, the CDR3 is TGTGCCAGCAGCCGGGCGGGTCGACCTGAAGCTTTCTTT. It specifies CASSRAGRPEAFF.

This clone appeared a single time. The chain is built from TRBV4-2 and TRBJ2-7, with D tentatively TRBD1 or TRBD2 (5 bases each). The CDR3 spans 14 residues. V dropped 4 bases and J dropped 2 bases, with 12 bases sitting between them. Germline CDR1 LGHNA, CDR2 YNFKEQ. The CDR3 loop reads CASSRGTDTYEQYF. The DNA of the CDR3 is TGTGCCAGCAGCCGAGGGACGGATACCTACGAGCAGTACTTC.

This sequence joins TRBV28 and TRBJ2-1; 8 nucleotides align to TRBD2. The CDR3 totals 16 residues. V was pared by 4 bases and J by 2 bases, with 7 bases of the junction left unmatched. CDR1 is MDHEN, CDR2 SYDVKM, per germline. The CDR3 sequence is CASSSGGGTTYNEQFF. The CDR3 DNA reads TGTGCCAGCAGTTCTGGCGGGGGGACGACCTACAATGAGCAGTTCTTC.

The chain carries TRBV6-1 and TRBJ1-4; D is uncertain. Looked up from germline, CDR1 is MNHNS and CDR2 is SASEGT. The CDR3 has 12 residues. V dropped 10 bases and J dropped 0 bases, with 6 bases sitting between them. The CDR3 spells CATGATNEKLFF. The CDR3 DNA reads as TGTGCCACCGGTGCAACTAATGAAAAACTGTTTTTT.

The CDR3 sequence: CASSVDSPVTSYEQYF. The CDR3, as DNA: TGTGCCAGCAGTGTTGACAGCCCAGTGACTTCCTACGAGCAGTACTTC. The chain employs TRBV2 and TRBJ2-7, with a possible D match to TRBD1 (5 bases). Trimming shortened V by 4 bases and J by 1 base, and 17 bases separated the two germline ends. CDR1 and CDR2 (germline): SNHLY, FYNNEI. The CDR3 consists of 16 residues.